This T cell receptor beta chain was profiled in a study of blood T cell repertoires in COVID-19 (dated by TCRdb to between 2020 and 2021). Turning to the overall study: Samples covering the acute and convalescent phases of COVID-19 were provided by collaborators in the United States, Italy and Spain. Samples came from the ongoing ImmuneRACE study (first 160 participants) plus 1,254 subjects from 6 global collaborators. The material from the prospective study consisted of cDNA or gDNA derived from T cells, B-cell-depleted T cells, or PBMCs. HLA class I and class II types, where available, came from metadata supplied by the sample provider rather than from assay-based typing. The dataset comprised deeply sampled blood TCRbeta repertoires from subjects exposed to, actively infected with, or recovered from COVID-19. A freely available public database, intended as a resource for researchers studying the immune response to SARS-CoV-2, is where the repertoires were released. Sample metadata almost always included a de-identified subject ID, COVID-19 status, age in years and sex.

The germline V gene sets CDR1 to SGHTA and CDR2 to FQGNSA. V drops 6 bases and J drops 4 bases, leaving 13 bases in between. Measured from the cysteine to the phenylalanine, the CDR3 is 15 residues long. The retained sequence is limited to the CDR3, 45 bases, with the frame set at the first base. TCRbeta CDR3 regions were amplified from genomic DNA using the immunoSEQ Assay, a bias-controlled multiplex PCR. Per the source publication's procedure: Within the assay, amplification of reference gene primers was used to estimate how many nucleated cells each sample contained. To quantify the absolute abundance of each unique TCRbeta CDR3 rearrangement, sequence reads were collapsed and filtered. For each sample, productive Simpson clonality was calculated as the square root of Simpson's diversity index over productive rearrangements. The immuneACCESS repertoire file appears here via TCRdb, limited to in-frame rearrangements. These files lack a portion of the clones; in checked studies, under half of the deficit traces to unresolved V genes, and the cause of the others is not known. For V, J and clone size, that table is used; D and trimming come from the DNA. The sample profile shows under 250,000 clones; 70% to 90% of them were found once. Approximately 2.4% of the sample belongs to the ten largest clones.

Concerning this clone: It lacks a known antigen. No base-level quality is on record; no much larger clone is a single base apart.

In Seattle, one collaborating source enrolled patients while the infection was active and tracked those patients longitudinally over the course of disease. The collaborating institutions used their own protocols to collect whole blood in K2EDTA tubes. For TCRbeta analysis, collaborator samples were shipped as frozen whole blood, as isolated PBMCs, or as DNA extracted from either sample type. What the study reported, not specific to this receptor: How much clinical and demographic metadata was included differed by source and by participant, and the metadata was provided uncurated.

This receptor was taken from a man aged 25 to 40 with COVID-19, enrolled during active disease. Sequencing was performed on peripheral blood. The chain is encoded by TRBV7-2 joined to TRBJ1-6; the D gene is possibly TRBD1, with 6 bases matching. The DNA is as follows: TGTGCCAGCAGTTTCAGGGGTGGGTATAATTCACCCCTCCACTTT. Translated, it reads CASSFRGGYNSPLHF.